Each of the 24 T cell receptor beta chains below was sequenced from the same sample in a study of T cells in Graves' hyperthyroidism and ophthalmopathy. Regions amplified from RNA transcripts were the TCR beta CDR3 regions. HTBI primers were employed in a first-round RT-PCR of the TCR CDR3. TCRdb re-called the multiplex PCR reads with MiXCR, one entry per CDR3 protein. The data contain around 760,000 distinct CDR3 sequences, 35% of them singletons. Sequenced input: blood. These receptors were collected from a woman aged 40 to 55 with Graves' hyperthyroidism.

V is TRBV4-1 and J is TRBJ1-1; 7 bases align to TRBD1. The CDR3 is made up of 17 amino acids. Trimming at V came to 0 bases and at J to 3 bases, leaving 10 bases not matched to a gene. The V gene's germline CDR1 is MGHRA and CDR2 YSYEKL. This chain's CDR3 is CASSQDSERGTDTEAFF. The CDR3 nucleotides are TGCGCCAGCAGCCAAGATAGTGAGCGTGGGACAGACACTGAAGCTTTCTTT.

This sequence joins TRBV5-1 and TRBJ2-5; 12 bases fit TRBD2. Looked up from germline, CDR1 is SGHRS and CDR2 is YFSETQ. The CDR3 length is 18 residues. The V and J ends lost 1 base and 2 bases, in that order; junction bases with no gene match: 9. The CDR3 spells CASSLPSTSGGPQETQYF. The CDR3 nucleotides are TGCGCCAGCAGCTTGCCCTCAACTAGCGGGGGGCCTCAAGAGACCCAGTACTTC.

This chain connects TRBV11-2 to TRBJ2-5; 12 nucleotides line up with TRBD2. The V and J ends lost 2 bases and 1 base, in that order; junction bases with no gene match: 17. The germline gives CDR1 SGHAT, CDR2 FQNNGV. The length of the CDR3 is 21 residues. CDR3 protein: CASSLSPRGGLAGGSQETQYF. The CDR3 bases are TGTGCCAGCAGCTTATCTCCGCGGGGGGGTCTAGCGGGAGGGTCCCAAGAGACCCAGTACTTC.

This clonotype was counted only a few times. J is TRBJ1-5 and V is TRBV19; perhaps TRBD1 as D (5 bases). Germline V gene data show CDR1 as LNHDA and CDR2 as SQIVND (reference sequence). The CDR3 sequence is 16 residues long. Between the trimmed V and J ends, which lost 9 bases and 0 bases, there was a span of 18 bases. CDR3 in amino acids: CASRDRAQGSNQPQHF. DNA of the CDR3: TGTGCCAGCCGGGACCGGGCACAAGGTAGCAATCAGCCCCAGCATTTT.

The V and J genes are TRBV4-1 and TRBJ1-1, with D possibly matching TRBD1 (5 bases). The CDR3 contains 15 residues. Trimming pared 3 bases from V and 2 bases from J, leaving 13 bases between. Germline lookup yields CDR1 MGHRA and CDR2 YSYEKL. The CDR3 region has the DNA TGCGCCAGCAGCCAGCAGCAGGGTTTAAACACTGAAGCTTTCTTT. Protein sequence: CASSQQQGLNTEAFF.

This clonotype was counted ten times or more. This rearrangement joins TRBV10-3 to TRBJ1-4, with no clear D. In germline, CDR1 is ENHRY, CDR2 SYGVKD. CDR3 size: 15 residues. V shed 2 bases and J shed 8 bases, with 15 bases lying between them. The CDR3 DNA is TGTGCCATCAGTGAGGAGGTACCACCTAGAGAAAAACTGTTTTTT. Translation gives CAISEEVPPREKLFF.

The chain is built from TRBV7-6 and TRBJ1-3; 9 bases map to TRBD1. The CDR3 covers 15 residues. Trimming took 5 bases from V and 4 from J; bases not matched to a gene: 6. CDR1 SGHVS and CDR2 FNYEAQ come from the germline V gene. CDR3 nucleotide sequence: TGTGCCAGCAGCAAGGGACAGGGTTCGGGAAACACCATATATTTT. It codes for CASSKGQGSGNTIYF.

The V call is TRBV3-2, the J call TRBJ1-6; the table's D call TRBD1 went unverified against the DNA. TRBV3-2 constitutes a pseudogene. The CDR3 consists of 16 residues. CDR3 region: CASSQGAGARDSPLHF. CDR3 in DNA: TGTGCCAGCAGCCAAGGAGCGGGGGCTCGGGATTCACCCCTCCACTTT.

This clonotype was seen at least ten times. The chain recombines TRBV29-1 with TRBJ1-2; TRBD1 might be the D (6 bases). The V end was cut by 4 bases, the J end by 2 bases, with 11 bases between. CDR1 and CDR2 from the germline V gene are SQVTM and ANQGSEA. This CDR3 comprises 13 residues. The CDR3 protein is CSVVDSLNYGYTF. CDR3 nucleotide sequence: TGCAGCGTTGTGGACAGTTTAAACTATGGCTACACCTTC. The entire variable domain, with the rest obtained from reference TRBV29-1 and TRBJ1-2, is as follows: SAVISQKPSRDICQRGTSLTIQCQVDSQVTMMFWYRQQPGQSLTLIATANQGSEATYESGFVIDKFPISRPNLTFSTLTVSNMSPEDSSIYLCSVVDSLNYGYTFGSGTRLTVV.

This clonotype was seen at least ten times. The chain couples TRBV5-1 to TRBJ1-1; the D gene is possibly TRBD1 (5 bases). The CDR3 is 15 residues long. The V end lost 4 bases, the J end lost 0 bases, and 13 bases lay between the germline ends. Germline loops: CDR1 SGHRS, CDR2 YFSETQ. CDR3 coding DNA: TGCGCCAGCAGCCACCCGACAGACATGAACACTGAAGCTTTCTTT. It translates to CASSHPTDMNTEAFF.

This clonotype was detected many times. V and J are TRBV7-9 and TRBJ1-1; maybe TRBD1 (6 bases). This CDR3 contains 14 residues. V was cut by 1 base and J by 8 bases, with 14 bases left in between. The germline gives CDR1 SEHNR, CDR2 FQNEAQ (reference sequence). This CDR3 is CASSLGGGQLEAFF. In DNA, the CDR3 is TGTGCCAGCAGCTTAGGAGGGGGGCAGCTAGAAGCTTTCTTT.

This chain connects TRBV4-3 to TRBJ1-2; D gene ambiguous. The CDR3 has 13 residues. The germline V gene has CDR1 LGHNA and CDR2 YSLEER. The ends were cut back, 0 bases at V and 2 bases at J, with 4 bases in the middle. CDR3 amino acids: CASSQDNNYGYTF. In nucleotides, the CDR3 is TGCGCCAGCAGCCAAGATAACAACTATGGCTACACCTTC.

The chain links TRBV12-3 or TRBV12-4 to TRBJ1-1, with no clear D. Deletions cut 4 bases from V and 1 base from J, with 13 bases between. This CDR3 has 15 residues. The CDR3 is CASSYSRAGNTEAFF. The CDR3 nucleotides read TGTGCCAGCAGTTACTCCCGCGCAGGGAACACTGAAGCTTTCTTT.

The chain carries TRBV7-2 and TRBJ2-3; no clear D gene. V lost 5 bases and J 4 bases, leaving 10 bases between the germline ends. Germline-derived CDR1 and CDR2 are SGHTA and FQGNSA. There are 13 residues in the CDR3. The CDR3 DNA follows: TGTGCCAGCAGCCGGAAGACGGCAGATACGCAGTATTTT. Translating gives CASSRKTADTQYF.

This clonotype was detected only once. The V gene is TRBV7-2, the J gene TRBJ2-7; D is ambiguous. V was pared by 2 bases and J by 4 bases, with 9 bases between. CDR1 and CDR2 (germline): SGHTA, FQGNSA. The CDR3 is 13 residues long. In DNA form, the CDR3 reads TGTGCCAGCAGCTTACATCAGAGTTACGAGCAGTACTTC. It translates to CASSLHQSYEQYF.

J is TRBJ2-7 and V is TRBV7-2; the match to TRBD1 covers 7 bases. Germline lookup yields CDR1 SGHTA and CDR2 FQGNSA. CDR3 length: 15 residues. V shed 5 bases, J shed 0 bases, and the junction held 7 bases outside the gene matches. The CDR3 spells CASSGRTGSSYEQYF. DNA for the CDR3: TGTGCCAGCAGCGGCCGGACAGGTAGCTCCTACGAGCAGTACTTC. The complete variable domain, with remaining parts taken from reference TRBV7-2 and TRBJ2-7, reads GAGVSQSPSNKVTEKGKDVELRCDPISGHTALYWYRQSLGQGLEFLIYFQGNSAPDKSGLPSDRFSAERTGGSVSTLTIQRTQQEDSAVYLCASSGRTGSSYEQYFGPGTRLTVT.

The chain couples TRBV4-1 to TRBJ2-2; TRBD2 aligns across 10 bases. The CDR3 length is 17 residues. V trimming: 0 bases; J trimming: 6 bases; junction bases outside the gene matches: 7. In germline, CDR1 is MGHRA, CDR2 YSYEKL. CDR3 loop: CASSQDVSSGRAGELFF. CDR3 nucleotides: TGCGCCAGCAGCCAAGATGTATCCAGCGGGAGGGCCGGGGAGCTGTTTTTT.

This clonotype was seen just once. The CDR3 end shows no conserved phenylalanine or tryptophan, and so a read error is likely. The V gene is TRBV7-2, the J gene TRBJ1-5; D is undetermined. Germline assignment: CDR1 SGHTA and CDR2 FQGNSA. This CDR3 contains 15 residues. V gave up 5 bases and J gave up 3 bases, with 14 bases separating them. For the CDR3, the DNA is TGTGCCAGCAGCCGTCTTCCGAATAACAATCAGCCCCAGCATGTT. This translates into CASSRLPNNNQPQHV.

The chain employs TRBV10-3 and TRBJ2-6, with D tentatively TRBD1 (5 bases). This CDR3 spans 15 amino acids. Trimming pared 8 bases from V and 1 base from J, leaving 12 bases between. Germline-derived CDR1 and CDR2 are ENHRY and SYGVKD. The CDR3 loop reads CAILGRESGANVLTF. For the CDR3, the DNA is TGTGCCATCCTGGGCAGGGAATCTGGGGCCAACGTCCTGACTTTC.

In the case of this clonotype: This CDR3 is missing its conserved last phenylalanine or tryptophan, likely due to a read error. The CDR3 DNA follows: TGTGCCAGCAGCTTAGATGGGACAGGGGGGGGCTACACCTCC. Translating gives CASSLDGTGGGYTS. The V call is TRBV7-2, the J call TRBJ1-2, with TRBD1 matching over 11 bases. CDR3 length: 14 amino acids. The junction had 3 bases not matched to a gene; V was cut back by 1 base and J by 8 bases. The germline gives CDR1 SGHTA, CDR2 FQGNSA.

The chain joins TRBV6-5 to TRBJ1-2; 7 bases agree with TRBD1. Germline CDR1 reads MNHEY; CDR2 reads SVGAGI. This CDR3 has 15 amino acids. The junction had 12 bases not matched to a gene; V was cut back by 3 bases and J by 8 bases. This CDR3 reads CASSYLYPGGGGYTF. In DNA form, the CDR3 reads TGTGCCAGCAGTTATCTCTACCCAGGGGGAGGAGGCTACACCTTC.

J is TRBJ1-1 and V is TRBV7-2; D is uncertain. Trimming pared 4 bases from V and 6 bases from J, leaving 15 bases between. The CDR3 contains 14 residues. Germline CDR1 and CDR2: SGHTA and FQGNSA. CDR3 nucleotide sequence: TGTGCCAGCAGCTACGGACCCGAACACGCTGAAGCTTTCTTT. Its protein is CASSYGPEHAEAFF.

This clonotype has ten or more counts. This sequence joins TRBV10-2 and TRBJ1-2, with D tentatively TRBD1 (5 bases). This CDR3 is built from 14 residues. V lost 0 bases, J lost 4 bases, and 9 bases lay in between. Germline CDR1 WSHSY, CDR2 SAAADI. The CDR3 is CASSESTGLYGYTF. In nucleotides, the CDR3 is TGCGCCAGCAGTGAGTCGACGGGACTCTATGGCTACACCTTC.

CDR3 amino acids: CASSQAGGRETQYF. DNA for the CDR3: TGTGCCAGCAGCCAAGCGGGGGGACGGGAGACCCAGTACTTC. V usage is TRBV3-1 and J usage is TRBJ2-5; 7 bases are a match to TRBD2. Germline trimming cut 1 base from V and 5 bases from J; bases unmatched to any gene: 4. The germline V gene encodes CDR1 LGHDT and CDR2 YNNKEL (reference sequence). The CDR3 is 14 amino acids.